Described below is a single TCR beta chain sequence and its context. The antigen is not known. Library preparation for TCR beta used quantitative 5'-RACE with molecular barcodes. TCRdb used MiXCR to reprocess the 5' RACE reads, holding one entry per CDR3 protein. This sample has around 770,000 distinct CDR3 sequences, with roughly 19% found just once. The data belong to a study of CD8 T cells in ankylosing spondylitis. Findings and limits, study-wide: A TCR beta motif made of eight highly homologous variants seemed typical of ankylosing spondylitis blood. A subset of motif variants has previously been described in the synovial fluid and blood of reactive arthritis. Reportedly, disease-linked clones are significantly enriched in ankylosing spondylitis patients' matched synovial fluid. Those disease-linked clones were CD8+; they were also relatively rare in peripheral blood.

Germline-derived CDR1 and CDR2 are MNHEY and SMNVEV (reference sequence). The CDR3 is made up of 18 amino acids. The V and J ends lost 6 bases and 7 bases respectively, with 28 bases between them. Material for sequencing was blood, either unsorted or a sorted T cell fraction (not recorded which). This rearrangement joins TRBV27 to TRBJ2-1; a possible D gene is TRBD1 (5 bases). The clonotype comes from a male donor with ankylosing spondylitis. For the CDR3, the DNA is TGTGCCAGCAGCCCTAGGGCTGACATCAGGGATTCGAGGAATGAGCAGTTCTTC. It is translated as CASSPRADIRDSRNEQFF.